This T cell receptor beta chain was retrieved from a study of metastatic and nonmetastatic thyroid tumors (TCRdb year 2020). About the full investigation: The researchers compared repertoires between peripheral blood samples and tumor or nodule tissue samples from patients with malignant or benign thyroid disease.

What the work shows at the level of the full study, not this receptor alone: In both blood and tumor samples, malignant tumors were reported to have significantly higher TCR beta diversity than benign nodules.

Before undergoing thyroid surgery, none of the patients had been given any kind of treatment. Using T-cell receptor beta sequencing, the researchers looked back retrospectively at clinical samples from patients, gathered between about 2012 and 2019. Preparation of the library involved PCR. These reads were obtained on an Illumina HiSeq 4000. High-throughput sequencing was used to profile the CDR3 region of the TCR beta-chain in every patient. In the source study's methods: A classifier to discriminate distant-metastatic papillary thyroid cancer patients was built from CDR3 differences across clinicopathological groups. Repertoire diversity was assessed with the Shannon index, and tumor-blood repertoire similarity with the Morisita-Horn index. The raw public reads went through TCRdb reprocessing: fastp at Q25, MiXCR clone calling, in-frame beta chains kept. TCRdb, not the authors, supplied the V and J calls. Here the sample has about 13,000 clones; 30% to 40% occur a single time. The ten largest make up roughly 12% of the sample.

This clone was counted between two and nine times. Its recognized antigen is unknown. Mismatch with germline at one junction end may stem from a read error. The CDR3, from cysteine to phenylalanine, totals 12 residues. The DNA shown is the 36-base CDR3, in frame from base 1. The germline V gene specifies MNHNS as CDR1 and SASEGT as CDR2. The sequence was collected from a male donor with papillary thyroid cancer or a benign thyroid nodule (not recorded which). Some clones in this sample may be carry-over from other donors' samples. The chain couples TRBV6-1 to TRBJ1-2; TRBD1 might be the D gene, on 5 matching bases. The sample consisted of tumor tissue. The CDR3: CASGEGLYGYTF. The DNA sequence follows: TGTGCCAGCGGTGAGGGACTCTATGGCTACACCTTC.